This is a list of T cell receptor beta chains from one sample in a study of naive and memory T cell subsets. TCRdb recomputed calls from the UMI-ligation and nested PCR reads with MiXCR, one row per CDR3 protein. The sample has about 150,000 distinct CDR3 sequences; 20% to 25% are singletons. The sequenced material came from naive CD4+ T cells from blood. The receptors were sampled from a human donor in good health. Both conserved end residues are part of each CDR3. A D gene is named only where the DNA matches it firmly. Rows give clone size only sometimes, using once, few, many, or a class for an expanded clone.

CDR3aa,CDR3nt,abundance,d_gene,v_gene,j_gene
CASIPRLGGWTEAFF,TGTGCCAGTATCCCCCGCTTGGGGGGCTGGACTGAAGCTTTCTTT,.,.,TRBV19,TRBJ1-1
CASSMSSSGNTIYF,TGTGCCAGTAGTATGAGTAGCTCTGGAAACACCATATATTTT,few,.,TRBV19,TRBJ1-3
CSGGTVTDTQYF,TGCAGCGGGGGGACTGTCACAGATACGCAGTATTTT,few,.,TRBV29-1,TRBJ2-3
CASPDLAGSYNEQFF,TGTGCCAGTCCTGACCTAGCGGGTTCCTACAATGAGCAGTTCTTC,few,TRBD2,TRBV5-4,TRBJ2-1
CSVGLGVLDEQFF,TGCAGCGTTGGACTAGGTGTGTTGGATGAGCAGTTCTTC,few,.,TRBV29-1,TRBJ2-1
CSVKGTSGERTDTQYF,TGCAGCGTTAAGGGGACTAGCGGGGAAAGGACAGATACGCAGTATTTT,many,TRBD2,TRBV29-1,TRBJ2-3
CASSTRPDATNEKLFF,TGTGCCAGCAGTACACGACCGGACGCAACTAATGAAAAACTGTTTTTT,few,.,TRBV6-5,TRBJ1-4
CASTGLYSNQPQHF,TGTGCCAGCACAGGGCTATATTCCAATCAGCCCCAGCATTTT,.,.,TRBV2,TRBJ1-5
CASIRLAGGGADTQYF,TGTGCCAGCATTAGACTAGCGGGAGGTGGAGCAGATACGCAGTATTTT,few,TRBD2,TRBV28,TRBJ2-3
CASSQKGTSHYEQYF,TGTGCCAGCAGTCAAAAAGGGACTAGCCACTACGAGCAGTACTTC,.,TRBD2,TRBV6-5,TRBJ2-7
CASRRQGGPSTDTQYF,TGTGCCAGCAGGCGACAGGGTGGACCTAGCACAGATACGCAGTATTTT,few,TRBD1,TRBV5-4,TRBJ2-3
CASTRGVTDTQYF,TGTGCCAGCACGAGAGGGGTCACAGATACGCAGTATTTT,.,.,TRBV2,TRBJ2-3
CATSREGFNKQFF,TGTGCCACCAGCAGAGAAGGCTTCAATAAGCAGTTCTTC,.,.,TRBV15,TRBJ2-1
CASSHTPVRGQTQYF,TGTGCCAGCAGCCACACGCCAGTTCGGGGCCAGACGCAGTATTTT,.,.,TRBV14,TRBJ2-3
CASSLSGTGAYIQYF,TGTGCCAGCAGCTTGTCCGGGACAGGGGCATACATTCAGTACTTC,.,TRBD1,TRBV7-2,TRBJ2-4
CATNIAGELYEQYF,TGTGCCACCAATATAGCGGGAGAACTCTACGAGCAGTACTTC,once,TRBD2,TRBV24-1,TRBJ2-7
CASTPKAFQETQYF,TGTGCCAGCACTCCAAAGGCATTCCAAGAGACCCAGTACTTC,.,.,TRBV6-6,TRBJ2-5
CASSLSGVRSNEKLFF,TGTGCCAGCAGCTTATCGGGTGTCAGATCGAATGAAAAACTGTTTTTT,.,.,TRBV7-9,TRBJ1-4
CASRAGGPIPGELFF,TGCGCCAGCAGAGCGGGAGGGCCAATCCCCGGGGAGCTGTTTTTT,few,TRBD2,TRBV5-1,TRBJ2-2
CASSVGVFRSTDTQYF,TGCGCCAGCAGCGTTGGTGTCTTCAGGAGCACAGATACGCAGTATTTT,few,.,TRBV5-1,TRBJ2-3
CSAGAGQSYEKLFF,TGCAGTGCTGGGGCGGGACAGTCCTATGAAAAACTGTTTTTT,many,TRBD1,TRBV20-1,TRBJ1-4
CASSYTGTANQPQHF,TGTGCCAGCAGTTATACCGGGACAGCCAATCAGCCCCAGCATTTT,.,TRBD1,TRBV9,TRBJ1-5
CASSLTDRGGGLTSNEQFF,TGTGCCAGCAGCTTAACGGACAGAGGGGGCGGACTTACGTCCAATGAGCAGTTCTTC,few,TRBD1,TRBV7-8,TRBJ2-1
CASSKPQGSNEQFF,TGCGCCAGCAGCAAGCCTCAGGGATCCAATGAGCAGTTCTTC,.,.,TRBV5-1,TRBJ2-1
CSASPGQTRGEQFF,TGCAGTGCTAGTCCGGGACAGACAAGGGGTGAGCAGTTCTTC,.,TRBD1,TRBV20-1,TRBJ2-1